Following are 5 T cell receptor beta chains from one sample sequenced in a study of blood T cell repertoires in COVID-19. Method: immunoSEQ multiplex PCR; TCRdb's copy keeps in-frame clones and lacks some. The sample shows 40,000 or so clones, around 74% of them seen only once. Material for sequencing was peripheral blood. The source of these receptors is a man between 65 and 85 years old with acute or convalescent COVID-19.

The V and J genes are TRBV4-1 and TRBJ1-2, with D unresolved. Germline lookup yields CDR1 MGHRA and CDR2 YSYEKL. Deletions cut 1 base from V and 1 base from J, with 16 bases between. This CDR3 comprises 17 residues. The CDR3 coding sequence is TGCGCCAGCAGCCAAGGGGTTTTGGCAGGCTTTAACTATGGCTACACCTTC. It specifies CASSQGVLAGFNYGYTF.

The rearrangement joins TRBV18 to TRBJ1-4, with 9 positions matching TRBD1. The V gene end was trimmed by 3 bases and the J gene end by 6 bases; junction bases not matched to a gene: 5. This CDR3 region has 15 residues. Germline CDR1 reads KGHSH; CDR2 reads LQKENI. CDR3 DNA sequence: TGTGCCAGCTCACCGGGACAGGGAAACCATGAAAAACTGTTTTTT. Residues: CASSPGQGNHEKLFF.

The V call is TRBV28, the J call TRBJ2-7; tentatively, D is TRBD2 (6 bases). CDR1 and CDR2 from the germline V gene are MDHEN and SYDVKM. This CDR3 is built from 15 residues. Trimming pared 5 bases from V and 2 bases from J, leaving 16 bases between. As DNA, the CDR3 is TGTGCCAGCAGTGGGACTTCTCCGTTCCCCTACGAGCAGTACTTC. This codes for CASSGTSPFPYEQYF.

The chain links TRBV5-1 to TRBJ2-2; 8 nucleotides match TRBD1. Germline CDR1 and CDR2: SGHRS and YFSETQ. V lost 4 bases and J lost 11; bases outside the gene matches: 7. This CDR3 comprises 13 residues. DNA for the CDR3: TGCGCCAGCAGCGTCGGACAGGGCAGCGAGCTGTTTTTT. This encodes CASSVGQGSELFF.

This rearrangement joins TRBV7-2 to TRBJ1-2, with 10 positions matching TRBD1. V lost 5 bases to trimming and J lost 5 bases; unmatched junction nucleotides: 11. The CDR3 runs 16 residues. Germline lookup yields CDR1 SGHTA and CDR2 FQGNSA. The CDR3 nucleotides are TGTGCCAGCAGCGTCTTCTTGGGACAGGGGAAGTATGGCTACACCTTC. Protein product: CASSVFLGQGKYGYTF.